The clone carrying this T cell receptor (beta chain) occurred many times. The antigen remains undetermined. The record originates from a study of T cells after yellow fever vaccination. Study observations and caveats: Contaminating bulk clonotypes could be abundant in FACS-sorted repertoires. Just a small share of clonotypes turned up in the CD4 compartment as well as the CD8 compartment.

The V gene lost 4 bases and the J gene lost 0 bases, with 7 bases spanning the gap. This CDR3 has 14 residues. The germline V gene has CDR1 DFQATT and CDR2 SNEGSKA (reference sequence). The authors made TCR cDNA by 5'RACE template switching, adding a universal primer site and UMIs. TCRdb reanalysed the 5' RACE reads using MiXCR and keeps one entry per CDR3 protein. The sample lists some 300,000 distinct CDR3 sequences, approximately 8% occurring once. The chain joins TRBV20-1 to TRBJ1-6; D ambiguous. This specimen consisted of CD4+ T cells sorted from PBMCs, obtained 5 days after the yellow fever booster vaccination. This receptor was obtained from a man younger than 35 who received the YFV17D yellow fever vaccine. CDR3 DNA sequence: TGCAGTGCTATACAGAGCTCCTATAATTCACCCCTCCACTTT. Its protein product is CSAIQSSYNSPLHF.